This entry lists 30 T cell receptor beta chains sequenced from one sample in a study of blood T cell repertoires in COVID-19. Clones were sequenced by immunoSEQ multiplex PCR, and TCRdb holds only the in-frame ones, with some missing. The data hold hundreds of thousands of clones, with over 70% observed a single time. Sequencing used peripheral blood. The source is a human donor in a cohort sampled during active COVID-19.

This chain's CDR3 is CASSTRLKRGTQETQYF. Written as DNA, the CDR3 is TGTGCCAGCAGTACCCGTCTTAAGCGGGGGACACAAGAGACCCAGTACTTC. V gene TRBV27 combines with J gene TRBJ2-5; 8 bases agree with TRBD2. This CDR3 region has 17 residues. The junction had 13 bases not matched to a gene; V was cut back by 5 bases and J by 2 bases. Germline lookup yields CDR1 MNHEY and CDR2 SMNVEV (reference sequence).

The chain uses TRBV2 and TRBJ2-5; 8 nucleotides agree with TRBD2. The J segment lost 3 bases and the V segment lost 3 bases, leaving 9 bases of the junction unmatched. The CDR3 extends over 16 amino acids. In germline, CDR1 is SNHLY, CDR2 FYNNEI. This chain's CDR3 is CASSDLASGFKETQYF. The CDR3 DNA follows: TGTGCCAGCAGTGATTTGGCTAGCGGGTTTAAAGAGACCCAGTACTTC.

V usage is TRBV27 and J usage is TRBJ2-5, with 8 bases identical to TRBD1. The junction had 12 bases not matched to a gene; V was cut back by 5 bases and J by 4 bases. CDR1 is MNHEY and CDR2 is SMNVEV in the germline V gene (reference sequence). There are 16 residues in the CDR3. CDR3 amino acids: CASSRGDRSPVETQYF. In DNA, the CDR3 is TGTGCCAGCAGTAGGGGGGACAGGTCCCCGGTAGAGACCCAGTACTTC.

The chain carries TRBV5-1 and TRBJ2-7; perhaps TRBD1 as D (6 bases). The ends were cut back, 3 bases at V and 4 bases at J, with 8 bases in the middle. Germline values: CDR1 SGHRS, CDR2 YFSETQ. The CDR3 is 12 amino acids. As DNA, the CDR3 is TGCGCCAGCAGCTGGGACACATACGAGCAGTACTTC. Its translation is CASSWDTYEQYF. Full variable domain (remainder filled in from reference TRBV5-1 and TRBJ2-7): KAGVTQTPRYLIKTRGQQVTLSCSPISGHRSVSWYQQTPGQGLQFLFEYFSETQRNKGNFPGRFSGRQFSNSRSEMNVSTLELGDSALYLCASSWDTYEQYFGPGTRLTVT.

With respect to this clone: Germline is not matched at one junction end, which may reflect a read error. The chain has TRBV28 and TRBJ1-1; TRBD1 agrees at 7 bases. Germline V gene data show CDR1 as MDHEN and CDR2 as SYDVKM. The CDR3 contains 11 residues. In DNA form, the CDR3 reads TGTGCCGGCAGGGGGGGAACTGAAGCTTTCTTT. It translates to CAGRGGTEAFF.

The CDR3 DNA is TGTGCCAGCAGCGAACAGCCTAGCGGGAGGACCGGGGAGCTGTTTTTT. It yields the protein CASSEQPSGRTGELFF. The rearrangement joins TRBV6-1 to TRBJ2-2, with 11 bases lining up with TRBD2. CDR3 size: 16 residues. Germline CDR1 reads MNHNS; CDR2 reads SASEGT. Unmatched junction bases numbered 8, after V lost 6 bases and J lost 5 bases.

This chain connects TRBV6-1 to TRBJ1-6; 9 bases match TRBD1. Looked up from germline, CDR1 is MNHNS and CDR2 is SASEGT. V shed 3 bases, J shed 10 bases, and the junction held 4 bases outside the gene matches. The CDR3 extends over 14 amino acids. The CDR3 nucleotides read TGTGCCAGCAGTGACGGGACAGGGCCCTCACCCCTCCACTTT. Encoded protein: CASSDGTGPSPLHF.

The chain employs TRBV14 and TRBJ1-2; 8 nucleotides align to TRBD1. Trimming removed 0 bases from V and 4 bases from J; junction bases left unmatched: 7. The CDR3 has 16 amino acids. Looked up from germline, CDR1 is SGHDN and CDR2 is FVKESK. The CDR3 nucleotides are TGTGCCAGCAGCCAAGACGAGACAGGGGTACCCTATGGCTACACCTTC. Translation: CASSQDETGVPYGYTF.

V is TRBV28 and J is TRBJ1-6, with D perhaps matching TRBD1 (5 bases). The germline V gene has CDR1 MDHEN and CDR2 SYDVKM. V shed 3 bases and J shed 3 bases, with 15 bases lying between them. The CDR3 runs to 17 residues. The CDR3 DNA reads TGTGCCAGCAGTTTGGTGGTAGGGGCCTACTATAATTCACCCCTCCACTTT. Its translation is CASSLVVGAYYNSPLHF.

V gene TRBV11-2 combines with J gene TRBJ1-4; TRBD1 matches 11 bases. This CDR3 has 14 amino acids. Germline assignment: CDR1 SGHAT and CDR2 FQNNGV. V lost 4 bases, J lost 5 bases, and 0 bases stayed unmatched. The CDR3 sequence: CASSWTGGNEKLFF. The CDR3 coding sequence is TGTGCCAGCAGCTGGACAGGGGGCAATGAAAAACTGTTTTTT.

J is TRBJ2-3 and V is TRBV7-9; 8 bases fit TRBD2. Germline CDR1 is SEHNR and CDR2 is FQNEAQ (reference sequence). The CDR3 extends over 17 amino acids. V lost 5 bases to trimming and J lost 6 bases; unmatched junction nucleotides: 16. This chain's CDR3 is CASSPGVAGTISDTQYF. The CDR3 region has the DNA TGTGCCAGCAGCCCGGGGGTAGCGGGGACAATTTCGGATACGCAGTATTTT.

The table lists this clone with a count of one. The V call is TRBV4-1, the J call TRBJ2-7, with a tentative D call TRBD2 (5 bases). CDR3 size: 16 residues. The germline gives CDR1 MGHRA, CDR2 YSYEKL. Trimming left V 1 base short and J 2 bases short, with 15 bases between. This CDR3 reads CASSQARLAQTYEQYF. The CDR3 coding sequence is TGCGCCAGCAGCCAAGCTCGGCTAGCCCAGACCTACGAGCAGTACTTC.

The genes are TRBV7-2 and TRBJ2-4; a weak D match, TRBD2 (5 bases). V dropped 4 bases and J dropped 16 bases, with 17 bases sitting between them. The length of the CDR3 is 12 residues. From germline, CDR1 is SGHTA and CDR2 FQGNSA. In nucleotides, the CDR3 is TGTGCCAGCAGCTCCGGACGGAGGATTAAATACTTC. Residues: CASSSGRRIKYF.

The chain combines TRBV4-1 with TRBJ1-2, with a tentative D call TRBD1 (5 bases). V shed 0 bases and J shed 4 bases, with 18 bases lying between them. The CDR3 has 17 residues. Germline-derived CDR1 and CDR2 are MGHRA and YSYEKL. The CDR3 reads CASSQDPSATELYGYTF. The CDR3 bases are TGCGCCAGCAGCCAAGATCCTTCGGCGACAGAGCTCTATGGCTACACCTTC.

In regard to this clone: Other DNA sequences from this sample encode an identical CDR3 as well. The chain combines TRBV5-1 with TRBJ1-1, with TRBD1 as a possible D gene (6 bases). The V gene lost 0 bases and the J gene lost 6 bases, with 12 bases spanning the gap. This CDR3 has 14 residues. Per germline, CDR1 SGHRS and CDR2 YFSETQ. Here the CDR3 reads CASSLGQGSPEAFF. CDR3 DNA sequence: TGCGCCAGCAGCTTGGGTCAGGGGAGCCCTGAAGCTTTCTTT.

This chain connects TRBV5-1 to TRBJ2-2; 7 bases fit TRBD1. V lost 5 bases and J lost 0; bases outside the gene matches: 1. The CDR3 runs 14 residues. CDR1 is SGHRS, CDR2 YFSETQ, per germline. The DNA of the CDR3 is TGCGCCAGCAGGACAGGGTCGAACACCGGGGAGCTGTTTTTT. Amino acid sequence: CASRTGSNTGELFF.

The gene calls are TRBV18 and TRBJ2-5, with TRBD1 matching 10 bases. The junction had 16 bases not matched to a gene; V was cut back by 3 bases and J by 6 bases. The CDR3 is 18 amino acids. Germline-derived CDR1 and CDR2 are KGHSH and LQKENI. DNA for the CDR3: TGTGCCAGCTCACCGACCGTTGACAGGGGGCCCGGCGGGAAGACCCAGTACTTC. It is translated as CASSPTVDRGPGGKTQYF.

The chain has TRBV4-2 and TRBJ1-4, with D tentatively TRBD1 (5 bases). This CDR3 contains 17 residues. Trimming removed 0 bases at V and 7 bases at J, with 18 bases between. Per germline, CDR1 LGHNA and CDR2 YNFKEQ. CDR3 DNA sequence: TGTGCCAGCAGCCAAGATCGATACGGCACAGGCGCTGAAAAACTGTTTTTT. It codes for CASSQDRYGTGAEKLFF.

CDR3 sequence (DNA): TGTGCCAGCACCCCGCTCACAGGGTATGGAGCTTTCTTT. It yields the protein CASTPLTGYGAFF. The chain has TRBV12-3 or TRBV12-4 and TRBJ1-1, with D perhaps TRBD1 (6 bases). V lost 7 bases and J 10 bases, leaving 19 bases between the germline ends. The CDR3 is 13 residues long.

This sequence joins TRBV27 and TRBJ1-1; 9 bases align to TRBD1. In germline, CDR1 is MNHEY, CDR2 SMNVEV (reference sequence). The CDR3 sequence is 14 residues long. The V gene end was trimmed by 6 bases and the J gene end by 5 bases; junction bases not matched to a gene: 7. The CDR3 DNA reads as TGTGCCAGCAGCCTGACAGGGGGATGGACTGAAGCTTTCTTT. Protein: CASSLTGGWTEAFF.

The chain recombines TRBV6-4 with TRBJ1-2; D gene ambiguous. The CDR3 consists of 16 residues. V lost 3 bases to trimming and J lost 6 bases, with 20 bases between them. Germline lookup yields CDR1 MRHNA and CDR2 SNTAGT. The CDR3, as DNA: TGTGCCAGCAGTGAATCGGCGGTACGGGGAAAGAATGGCTACACCTTC. Protein: CASSESAVRGKNGYTF.

The chain has TRBV7-3 and TRBJ2-6, with D maybe TRBD2 (6 bases). V was pared by 1 base and J by 1 base, with 14 bases between. The germline CDR1 and CDR2 sequences are SGHTA and FQGTGA. The CDR3 is made up of 18 amino acids. The CDR3 nucleotides read TGTGCCAGCAGCTTAAAAGGAGGGGCGAGGTCTGGGGCCAACGTCCTGACTTTC. Amino acids: CASSLKGGARSGANVLTF.

This chain uses TRBV7-9 with TRBJ1-3; tentatively, D is TRBD1 (5 bases). This CDR3 is built from 15 residues. The V gene lost 4 bases and the J gene lost 0 bases, with 10 bases spanning the gap. In germline, CDR1 is SEHNR, CDR2 FQNEAQ (reference sequence). Here the CDR3 DNA reads TGTGCCAGCAGCTCTGACAGAAGCTCTGGAAACACCATATATTTT. Its protein product is CASSSDRSSGNTIYF.

V gene TRBV10-3 combines with J gene TRBJ2-7; D remains unclear. Germline lookup yields CDR1 ENHRY and CDR2 SYGVKD. CDR3 length: 12 amino acids. Trimming pared 6 bases from V and 0 bases from J, leaving 6 bases between. This CDR3 is CAIRGSSYEQYF. CDR3 nucleotide sequence: TGTGCCATCAGGGGCAGCTCCTACGAGCAGTACTTC.

The chain couples TRBV7-2 to TRBJ2-7; D is undetermined. The CDR3 consists of 16 residues. The V end lost 0 bases, the J end lost 3 bases, and 15 bases lay between the germline ends. The V gene's germline CDR1 is SGHTA and CDR2 FQGNSA. In DNA form, the CDR3 reads TGTGCCAGCAGCTTAGCGGCGGCAGTCGGGTTCTACGAGCAGTACTTC. Translating it yields CASSLAAAVGFYEQYF.

This chain connects TRBV21-1 to TRBJ2-1; the table assigns TRBD1, which was not confirmed against the DNA. TRBV21-1 is a documented pseudogene. The CDR3 runs to 21 residues. The CDR3: CASSKARGLGTDRSSYSEQFF. The CDR3 DNA sequence: TGTGCCAGCAGCAAAGCGCGCGGTCTGGGGACCGACAGGAGCTCCTACAGTGAGCAGTTCTTC.

V gene TRBV30 combines with J gene TRBJ2-4; 10 bases line up with TRBD2. J was trimmed by 5 bases and V by 4 bases; bases with no gene match: 14. This CDR3 spans 17 amino acids. Germline V lookup: CDR1 GTSNPN, CDR2 SVGIG (reference sequence). The CDR3 region is CAWKPLVAGGLENIQYF. The CDR3 DNA is TGTGCCTGGAAGCCCCTGGTAGCGGGAGGCCTAGAAAACATTCAGTACTTC.

The gene calls are TRBV7-2 and TRBJ1-5, with 8 nucleotides matching TRBD1. V was clipped by 5 bases and J by 2 bases; unmatched bases: 14. Germline assignment: CDR1 SGHTA and CDR2 FQGNSA. There are 18 residues in the CDR3. The CDR3 coding sequence is TGTGCCAGCAGCCCTAGGGGAGGCGCAGGGGGCGGCAATCAGCCCCAGCATTTT. Its translation: CASSPRGGAGGGNQPQHF.

The chain uses TRBV19 and TRBJ1-1, with TRBD1 identical over 7 bases. The germline gives CDR1 LNHDA, CDR2 SQIVND (reference sequence). Germline trimming cut 6 bases from V and 1 base from J; bases unmatched to any gene: 5. This CDR3 is 14 amino acids long. Written as DNA, the CDR3 is TGTGCCAGTAGCAGGGACAGTAGGAACACTGAAGCTTTCTTT. Its translation is CASSRDSRNTEAFF.

This clone appeared many times. V and J are TRBV4-1 and TRBJ2-1; 9 bases match TRBD2. The trim removed 3 bases at V and 7 bases at J, leaving 13 bases unmatched. The V gene's germline CDR1 is MGHRA and CDR2 YSYEKL. This CDR3 is built from 17 residues. The CDR3 region has the DNA TGCGCCAGCAGCCACCTAGGTGTAGTAGCGGGAGCGAATGAGCAGTTCTTC. It encodes CASSHLGVVAGANEQFF.